The 31 T cell receptor beta chains below come from one sample, sequenced in a study of shared clonotypes between healthy human individuals. Sequencing used immunoSEQ multiplex PCR; TCRdb keeps in-frame clones, though not all of them. Here the sample spans under 600,000 clones, roughly 97% being singletons. Material for sequencing was naive CD4+ T cells sorted from blood. Sample subset: CD45RA+ positively selected. The receptors were gathered from a woman in her thirties in good health.

The rearrangement joins TRBV11-2 to TRBJ1-1; D is ambiguous. This CDR3 has 13 amino acids. V was clipped by 7 bases and J by 7 bases, with 16 bases between them. Looked up from germline, CDR1 is SGHAT and CDR2 is FQNNGV. CDR3: CASTFTPSVEAFF. The CDR3 region has the DNA TGTGCCAGCACCTTCACCCCATCCGTTGAAGCTTTCTTT.

The CDR3 region has the DNA TGTGCCAGCAGTGAAGCGGCAGGCGCCCTAGGCTACACCTTC. Protein sequence: CASSEAAGALGYTF. The chain joins TRBV6-1 to TRBJ1-2, with no clear D. CDR3 length: 14 amino acids. With 0 bases removed from V and 8 bases from J, the gap between germline ends came to 13 bases. Looked up from germline, CDR1 is MNHNS and CDR2 is SASEGT.

The chain combines TRBV27 with TRBJ2-1; D may be TRBD1 or TRBD2 (5 bases each). This CDR3 is 14 amino acids long. Trimming removed 8 bases at V and 0 bases at J, with 11 bases between. Per the germline V gene, CDR1 is MNHEY and CDR2 is SMNVEV (reference sequence). DNA of the CDR3: TGTGCCAGCCGTGAGGGGCCCTCCTACAATGAGCAGTTCTTC. This encodes CASREGPSYNEQFF.

This clone occurred once. The chain recombines TRBV6-9 with TRBJ2-7, with 7 bases lining up with TRBD1. V shed 6 bases and J 3 bases; nucleotides not matched to a gene: 5. Germline lookup yields CDR1 MNHGY and CDR2 SVAAGI. CDR3 length: 13 residues. CDR3 bases: TGTGCCAGCAGATCGACAGGGATCTACGAGCAGTACTTC. Translation gives CASRSTGIYEQYF.

The chain carries TRBV2 and TRBJ1-2, with TRBD1 matching over 9 bases. The CDR3 loop spans 13 amino acids. Germline CDR1 SNHLY, CDR2 FYNNEI. Trimming cost V 6 bases and J 8 bases; bases outside gene matches: 7. The CDR3 DNA reads TGTGCCAGCAGGAGGGACAGGGAAGGGGGCTACACCTTC. Its protein product is CASRRDREGGYTF.

This clone has just one count. The chain has TRBV19 and TRBJ2-4, with 12 positions matching TRBD2. The V gene's germline CDR1 is LNHDA and CDR2 SQIVND (reference sequence). The CDR3 is 13 amino acids. V dropped 6 bases and J dropped 14; count of bases not matched to a gene: 8. In DNA form, the CDR3 reads TGTGCCAGTAGCGCGACTAGCGGGAGATCTGAGTACTTC. It codes for CASSATSGRSEYF.

The chain has TRBV4-1 and TRBJ2-1, with 12 bases fitting TRBD2. This CDR3 has 18 amino acids. V lost 0 bases to trimming and J lost 3 bases; unmatched junction nucleotides: 6. Germline V CDR1 and CDR2: MGHRA, YSYEKL. The CDR3 protein is CASSQDRGTSGRYNEQFF. CDR3 sequence (DNA): TGCGCCAGCAGCCAAGATCGAGGGACTAGCGGGCGCTACAATGAGCAGTTCTTC.

The count of this clone is one. The chain links TRBV11-2 to TRBJ1-4; 9 positions match TRBD1. V gave up 4 bases and J gave up 4 bases; unmatched junction bases: 1. The germline V gene encodes CDR1 SGHAT and CDR2 FQNNGV. This CDR3 is 14 amino acids long. CDR3 loop: CASSSGQGNEKLFF. In DNA, the CDR3 is TGTGCCAGCAGCTCGGGACAGGGTAATGAAAAACTGTTTTTT.

The V gene is TRBV28, the J gene TRBJ2-7; TRBD1 matches at 8 bases. CDR1 and CDR2 (germline): MDHEN, SYDVKM. The ends lost 4 bases at V and 3 bases at J; junction bases unmatched: 14. This CDR3 comprises 17 residues. CDR3 bases: TGTGCCAGCAGTTCGGCCGACTGGACAGGGTGGGGCTACGAGCAGTACTTC. As protein: CASSSADWTGWGYEQYF.

The rearrangement uses TRBV5-1 and TRBJ1-1; no clear D. Germline values: CDR1 SGHRS, CDR2 YFSETQ. The V end lost 4 bases, the J end lost 1 base, and 8 bases lay between the germline ends. The CDR3 consists of 13 residues. CDR3 residues: CASSPRENTEAFF. The CDR3 coding sequence is TGCGCCAGCAGCCCACGGGAGAACACTGAAGCTTTCTTT.

V and J are TRBV10-3 and TRBJ2-3; 10 bases align to TRBD1. V shed 6 bases and J 4 bases; nucleotides not matched to a gene: 7. The CDR3 consists of 15 residues. The V gene's germline CDR1 is ENHRY and CDR2 SYGVKD. The CDR3 here is CAIRDGTGDPDTQYF. The DNA of the CDR3 is TGTGCCATCAGGGACGGGACAGGGGATCCAGATACGCAGTATTTT.

The chain recombines TRBV29-1 with TRBJ2-5; D may be TRBD1 (6 bases). Germline V gene data show CDR1 as SQVTM and CDR2 as ANQGSEA. Deletions cut 4 bases from V and 5 bases from J, with 14 bases between. The length of the CDR3 is 13 residues. The CDR3 DNA follows: TGCAGCGTTGGAAGGAACAGGGTCGAGACCCAGTACTTC. This sequence encodes CSVGRNRVETQYF.

The chain is built from TRBV18 and TRBJ2-4; D is perhaps TRBD1 (5 bases). The CDR3 contains 13 residues. CDR1 and CDR2 (germline): KGHSH, LQKENI. The germline V and J ends were trimmed by 1 base and 8 bases, with 9 bases remaining between them. CDR3 sequence reads: CASSPQEGDIQYF. CDR3 bases: TGTGCCAGCTCACCACAAGAAGGGGACATTCAGTACTTC.

The gene calls are TRBV5-6 and TRBJ2-3; a possible D gene is TRBD2 (6 bases). Looked up from germline, CDR1 is SGHDT and CDR2 is YYEEEE. Between the trimmed V and J ends, which lost 1 base and 0 bases, there was a span of 12 bases. The CDR3 length is 16 residues. The CDR3 region has the DNA TGTGCCAGCAGCTTGATCGGAGGGCCTAGCACAGATACGCAGTATTTT. It specifies CASSLIGGPSTDTQYF.

Regarding this clone: The same CDR3 is also encoded by other DNA sequences in this sample. The V and J genes are TRBV6-1 and TRBJ1-5, with 11 bases aligning to TRBD1. The V segment lost 3 bases and the J segment 6 bases; nucleotides outside the gene matches: 4. Germline-derived CDR1 and CDR2 are MNHNS and SASEGT. The CDR3 extends over 15 amino acids. CDR3 in amino acids: CASSDRDRGFQPQHF. The CDR3 bases are TGTGCCAGCAGTGATAGGGACAGGGGGTTTCAGCCCCAGCATTTT.

The chain has TRBV14 and TRBJ2-3; possibly TRBD1 or TRBD2 for D (5 bases each). The V gene lost 4 bases and the J gene lost 4 bases, with 18 bases spanning the gap. In germline, CDR1 is SGHDN, CDR2 FVKESK. The CDR3 spans 16 residues. CDR3 in DNA: TGTGCCAGCAGCCTAGAGGGGTTTTGGGGCCCAGATACGCAGTATTTT. Translated: CASSLEGFWGPDTQYF.

The chain employs TRBV28 and TRBJ1-3; tentatively, D is TRBD1 (6 bases). Trimming removed 3 bases from V and 0 bases from J, with 9 bases in between. The CDR3 is 15 amino acids. Germline CDR1 is MDHEN and CDR2 is SYDVKM. The chain's CDR3 is CASSFHRASGNTIYF. The CDR3 DNA reads as TGTGCCAGCAGTTTTCACAGGGCCTCTGGAAACACCATATATTTT. The complete variable domain, with remaining parts taken from reference TRBV28 and TRBJ1-3, reads DVKVTQSSRYLVKRTGEKVFLECVQDMDHENMFWYRQDPGLGLRLIYFSYDVKMKEKGDIPEGYSVSREKKERFSLILESASTNQTSMYLCASSFHRASGNTIYFGEGSWLTVV.

This rearrangement joins TRBV5-1 to TRBJ2-1; TRBD2 matches 11 bases. J was trimmed by 3 bases and V by 4 bases; bases with no gene match: 6. Germline V CDR1 and CDR2: SGHRS, YFSETQ. The CDR3 extends over 16 amino acids. CDR3 coding DNA: TGCGCCAGCAGCCGGGGGACTAGCGGTCTCTACAATGAGCAGTTCTTC. It is translated as CASSRGTSGLYNEQFF.

The rearrangement links TRBV18 to TRBJ2-3, with TRBD1 identical over 7 bases. Looked up from germline, CDR1 is KGHSH and CDR2 is LQKENI. With V trimmed by 5 bases and J by 4 bases, 12 bases remained unmatched. The CDR3 is 16 residues long. CDR3 protein: CASSDREGVASDTQYF. In DNA form, the CDR3 reads TGTGCCAGCTCAGACAGGGAAGGAGTTGCGTCAGATACGCAGTATTTT. Looking up the rest from reference TRBV18 and TRBJ2-3 gives the full variable domain: NAGVMQNPRHLVRRRGQEARLRCSPMKGHSHVYWYRQLPEEGLKFMVYLQKENIIDESGMPKERFSAEFPKEGPSILRIQQVVRGDSAAYFCASSDREGVASDTQYFGPGTRLTVL.

The V gene is TRBV5-4, the J gene TRBJ2-7; TRBD1 or TRBD2 may be the D gene (5 bases each). Germline CDR1 is SGHNT and CDR2 is YYREEE (reference sequence). The CDR3 has 14 amino acids. Trimming shortened V by 1 base and J by 9 bases, and 17 bases separated the two germline ends. The CDR3 region is CASSLPPGTGGQYF. CDR3 DNA: TGTGCCAGCAGCTTGCCCCCGGGGACCGGTGGGCAGTACTTC.

This chain connects TRBV2 to TRBJ2-6; a weak D match, TRBD1 (6 bases). The V end was cut by 5 bases, the J end by 0 bases, with 14 bases between. Germline CDR1 SNHLY, CDR2 FYNNEI. The CDR3 totals 17 residues. CDR3 DNA: TGTGCCAGCAGTTATCAAACAGGGAGCTCTGGGGCCAACGTCCTGACTTTC. This sequence encodes CASSYQTGSSGANVLTF.

V gene TRBV28 combines with J gene TRBJ1-2; maybe TRBD1 (6 bases). The germline CDR1 and CDR2 sequences are MDHEN and SYDVKM. This CDR3 has 12 residues. V shed 3 bases and J shed 7 bases, with 9 bases lying between them. The CDR3, as DNA: TGTGCCAGCAGTTTTCAGGGGTCTGGCTACACCTTC. It specifies CASSFQGSGYTF.

The chain couples TRBV7-8 to TRBJ1-2; D is unclear. This CDR3 region has 15 residues. Per the germline V gene, CDR1 is SGHVS and CDR2 is FQNEAQ. V lost 2 bases and J lost 8, with 18 bases in between. CDR3 DNA: TGTGCCAGCAGCTTATCACTACAGCGCCAATCGGGCTACACCTTC. It encodes CASSLSLQRQSGYTF.

The rearrangement uses TRBV11-2 and TRBJ1-4; a possible D gene is TRBD1 (6 bases). The germline gives CDR1 SGHAT, CDR2 FQNNGV. Trimming removed 5 bases at V and 8 bases at J, with 12 bases between. This CDR3 has 13 amino acids. The CDR3 is CASSEGGMEKLFF. CDR3 DNA sequence: TGTGCCAGCAGCGAAGGGGGAATGGAAAAACTGTTTTTT.

The chain recombines TRBV6-1 with TRBJ1-5; D possibly corresponds to TRBD1 (5 bases). CDR3 size: 15 residues. Germline V gene sequence: CDR1 MNHNS, CDR2 SASEGT. V lost 4 bases and J lost 4, with 14 bases in between. DNA for the CDR3: TGTGCCAGCAGTGCTACCCGGGGCCCGAATCAGCCCCAGCATTTT. This encodes CASSATRGPNQPQHF.

The gene calls are TRBV18 and TRBJ1-1, with 7 bases matching TRBD1. CDR1 and CDR2 (germline): KGHSH, LQKENI. The J segment lost 4 bases and the V segment lost 4 bases, leaving 3 bases of the junction unmatched. There are 13 residues in the CDR3. CDR3 coding DNA: TGTGCCAGCTCACTCTCAGGGGGCACTGAAGCTTTCTTT. It codes for CASSLSGGTEAFF.

In this sample, this clone turned up once. In nucleotides, the CDR3 is TGTGCCAGCAGCCAACGTCCTGACTATGGCTACACCTTC. As protein: CASSQRPDYGYTF. The V call is TRBV16, the J call TRBJ1-2; D unclear. The CDR3 runs to 13 residues. The germline gives CDR1 KGHSY, CDR2 FQNENV. V lost 2 bases and J lost 3, with 7 bases in between.

This chain uses TRBV6-5 with TRBJ1-2; 9 bases are a match to TRBD1. The germline CDR1 and CDR2 sequences are MNHEY and SVGAGI. CDR3 length: 13 amino acids. Trimming cost V 5 bases and J 6 bases; bases outside gene matches: 4. The CDR3 DNA is TGTGCCAGCAGTCAACAGGGGGCGAATGGCTACACCTTC. Translated: CASSQQGANGYTF.

The chain couples TRBV6-5 to TRBJ1-1; tentatively, D is TRBD1 (5 bases). Deletions cut 8 bases from V and 0 bases from J, with 13 bases between. This CDR3 spans 14 amino acids. Germline CDR1 reads MNHEY; CDR2 reads SVGAGI. CDR3: CASQDTVMNTEAFF. In nucleotides, the CDR3 is TGTGCCAGCCAGGACACAGTCATGAACACTGAAGCTTTCTTT.

The CDR3 spells CASSHRVGYTF. The CDR3 nucleotides read TGCGCCAGCAGCCACAGGGTTGGCTACACCTTC. The V gene is TRBV23-1, the J gene TRBJ1-2; TRBD1 is a possible D gene (6 bases). TRBV23-1 is an ORF for which the function is uncertain. This CDR3 is 11 amino acids long. Trimming shortened V by 6 bases and J by 7 bases, and 9 bases separated the two germline ends.

The chain employs TRBV7-8 and TRBJ2-7; weak D call: TRBD1 (5 bases). The CDR3 covers 14 residues. CDR1 SGHVS and CDR2 FQNEAQ come from the germline V gene. Deletions cut 2 bases from V and 2 bases from J, with 10 bases between. CDR3 nucleotide sequence: TGTGCCAGCAGCTTAAGGGGTCCCCCCTACGAGCAGTACTTC. Its translation is CASSLRGPPYEQYF.